A selection of T cell receptor beta chains follows, all from one sample in a study of blood T cell repertoires in COVID-19. The data were produced by immunoSEQ multiplex PCR, yet TCRdb's version contains in-frame clones alone and is incomplete. This table holds some 88,000 clones, 86% found once. What was sequenced was peripheral blood. The source is a man aged 55 to 70 with acute or convalescent COVID-19. CDR3s include the opening cysteine and the closing phenylalanine or tryptophan. The D gene is left open where the match is weak. Some rows have no size entry. The others give once, few or many, or a class for an expanded clone.

d_gene	v_gene	j_gene	abundance	CDR3nt	CDR3aa
-	TRBV11-2	TRBJ2-2	-	TGTGCCAGCAGCACCAGGGTGGACGGGGAGCTGTTTTTT	CASSTRVDGELFF
-	TRBV7-8	TRBJ1-2	-	TGTGCCAGCAGCTTAGTCCCCTCTAACTATGGCTACACCTTC	CASSLVPSNYGYTF
-	TRBV14	TRBJ1-1	once	TGTGCCAGCAGCCAAAGGGGACTGATAAACACTGAAGCTTTCTTT	CASSQRGLINTEAFF
TRBD1	TRBV19	TRBJ1-6	-	TGTGCCAGCAGGGGGCTCTATAATTCACCCCTCCACTTT	CASRGLYNSPLHF
-	TRBV6-2/TRBV6-3	TRBJ1-4	-	TGTGCCAGCAGTTACGCCAGGCCTGGGGAAAAACTGTTTTTT	CASSYARPGEKLFF
-	TRBV30	TRBJ1-5	-	TGTGCCTGGAGTGTAGACGGGAGACGGGGCAATCAGCCCCAGCATTTT	CAWSVDGRRGNQPQHF
-	TRBV5-1	TRBJ1-2	-	TGCGCCAGCAGCTTGGGTTATAAATCCGGCTACACCTTC	CASSLGYKSGYTF
TRBD2	TRBV13	TRBJ2-3	-	TGTGCCAGCAGCCTAACCGCGGGGGGGCTGAGCACAGATACGCAGTATTTT	CASSLTAGGLSTDTQYF
-	TRBV19	TRBJ2-2	-	TGTGCCAGTAGTATCCTTAGCACCGGGGAGCTGTTTTTT	CASSILSTGELFF
TRBD1	TRBV18	TRBJ1-5	-	TGTGCCAGCTCACTTGGACAGGGAAGCAATCAGCCCCAGCATTTT	CASSLGQGSNQPQHF
TRBD1	TRBV5-4	TRBJ1-1	-	TGTGCCAGCAGAGGCCGAGGGGGCCGGGACACTGAAGCTTTCTTT	CASRGRGGRDTEAFF
TRBD1	TRBV27	TRBJ1-4	-	TGTGCCAGCAGTTTGGGCAGGGGGCGTGAAAAACTGTTTTTT	CASSLGRGREKLFF
TRBD2	TRBV13	TRBJ2-3	-	TGTGCCAGCAGCTCGTTCACTAGCGGACACACAGATACGCAGTATTTT	CASSSFTSGHTDTQYF
-	TRBV30	TRBJ1-6	-	TGTGCCTGGAGAATACAGGGCATCGGTTCACCCCTCCACTTT	CAWRIQGIGSPLHF
-	TRBV29-1	TRBJ1-1	-	TGCAGCGTTGAAGAGGGGGCAACAAGGGGTGAAGCTTTCTTT	CSVEEGATRGEAFF
TRBD2	TRBV4-2	TRBJ2-1	-	TGTGCCAGCAGCCCTCGGACTAGCGGGAGCCTTGAGCAGTTCTTC	CASSPRTSGSLEQFF
-	TRBV19	TRBJ1-1	-	TGTGCCAGTACCCCCACGTGGAGGAACACTGAAGCTTTCTTT	CASTPTWRNTEAFF
TRBD1	TRBV6-5	TRBJ1-1	-	TGTGCCAGCAGTCTTGACAGGGTGGTCACTGAAGCTTTCTTT	CASSLDRVVTEAFF
TRBD2	TRBV30	TRBJ2-2	-	TGTGCCTGGAGTCTAAGGACTAGCGGGAGGGGAGGGGAGCTGTTTTTT	CAWSLRTSGRGGELFF
-	TRBV10-2	TRBJ1-3	-	TGCGCCAGCAGTGAGCGAGTCCCCGGAAACACCATATATTTT	CASSERVPGNTIYF
TRBD2	TRBV15	TRBJ2-1	-	TGTGCCACCAGCAGAGGTAGCGGGAGCTATGAGCAGTTCTTC	CATSRGSGSYEQFF
-	TRBV5-4	TRBJ2-7	-	TGTGCCACCGAGTCGATGGGAGTCCCCTACGAGCAGTACTTC	CATESMGVPYEQYF
TRBD1	TRBV7-2	TRBJ1-1	few	TGTGCCAGCAGCCCCGCAGGGGGCACTGAAGCTTTCTTT	CASSPAGGTEAFF
-	TRBV5-6	TRBJ1-6	-	TGTGCCAGCCAGAAACAGGTTTCTAATTCACCCCTCCACTTT	CASQKQVSNSPLHF
-	TRBV4-1	TRBJ2-2	-	TGCGCCAGCAGCCAAGATCCCCCTGGGGCCGCGAACACCGGGGAGCTGTTTTTT	CASSQDPPGAANTGELFF
TRBD2	TRBV27	TRBJ2-3	-	TGTGCCAGCGCCCTTGAGACTAGCGGGAGAGGAGATACGCAGTATTTT	CASALETSGRGDTQYF
TRBD1	TRBV27	TRBJ1-4	-	TGTGCCAGCAGTGAGCAGACAGGGGCCTTTAGAAAACTGTTTTTT	CASSEQTGAFRKLFF
-	TRBV5-1	TRBJ2-5	once	TGCGCCAGCAGACCCCGGGACACGGAAGAGACCCAGTACTTC	CASRPRDTEETQYF
-	TRBV4-1	TRBJ1-2	-	TGCGCCAGCAGCCAAGATCCAGGTTTCTATGGCTACACCTTC	CASSQDPGFYGYTF
TRBD1	TRBV9	TRBJ1-1	-	TGTGCCAGCAGCGTCAGACAGGGGGGAACTGAAGCTTTCTTT	CASSVRQGGTEAFF
TRBD1	TRBV29-1	TRBJ1-3	-	TGCAGCGTTCTAATCCCGGGACAGGGCTTCTCTGGAAACACCATATATTTT	CSVLIPGQGFSGNTIYF
-	TRBV13	TRBJ1-5	-	TGTGCCAGCAGGAAAAGAGCCAATCAGCCCCAGCATTTT	CASRKRANQPQHF
-	TRBV5-6	TRBJ1-5	-	TGTGCCAGCAGCTTGGGTCCAGGGGTGGGCAATCAGCCCCAGCATTTT	CASSLGPGVGNQPQHF
TRBD1	TRBV27	TRBJ1-4	once	TGTGCCAGCAGTGTCCGGACAGGGGGGAATGAAAAACTGTTTTTT	CASSVRTGGNEKLFF
-	TRBV14	TRBJ1-1	few	TGTGCCAGCAGCCAGGAATCGGGGAGGGCTGAAGCTTTCTTT	CASSQESGRAEAFF
TRBD1	TRBV6-1	TRBJ1-5	-	TGTGCCAGCAGTGAAGGACAGGGGAATCAGCCCCAGCATTTT	CASSEGQGNQPQHF
-	TRBV6-4	TRBJ1-1	-	TGTGCCAGCAGGCCGACACAGAGTATGAACACTGAAGCTTTCTTT	CASRPTQSMNTEAFF
-	TRBV29-1	TRBJ2-3	-	TGCAGCGTCGTTTCCGGGAGCGGGGATACGCAGTATTTT	CSVVSGSGDTQYF
TRBD2	TRBV2	TRBJ2-1	-	TGTGCCAGCAGTATCGGACTAGCGACCCACAATGAGCAGTTCTTC	CASSIGLATHNEQFF
TRBD1	TRBV7-2	TRBJ2-3	-	TGTGCCAGCCAGGGGGCCGGGAGACGCACAGATACGCAGTATTTT	CASQGAGRRTDTQYF
-	TRBV3-1/TRBV3-2	TRBJ2-5	medium-sized	TGTGCCAGCAGCCTCCTGTCAGGGCAAGAGACCCAGTACTTC	CASSLLSGQETQYF
-	TRBV19	TRBJ1-2	-	TGTGCCAGTAGTATCCAGACAGGCTATGGCTACACCTTC	CASSIQTGYGYTF
TRBD2	TRBV30	TRBJ2-7	-	TGTGCCTGGAGCCCGATCCCCCCCGGGACTAGCGGGGGGGCCCACGAGCAGTACTTC	CAWSPIPPGTSGGAHEQYF
TRBD1	TRBV30	TRBJ1-4	-	TGTGCCTGGACCACCGGGACAGGGAATGAAAAACTGTTTTTT	CAWTTGTGNEKLFF
-	TRBV4-1	TRBJ2-7	-	TGCGCCAGCAGCCAAGATGGAGACGGGGGGCACCCCTACGAGCAGTACTTC	CASSQDGDGGHPYEQYF
-	TRBV9	TRBJ1-1	-	TGTGCCAGCAGCCCGAGGTTGGGGGCAGTAGGGAACACTGAAGCTTTCTTT	CASSPRLGAVGNTEAFF
-	TRBV6-6	TRBJ2-3	-	TGTGCCAGCAGTCCGCCGGAACGGACATCTAGCACAGATACGCAGTATTTT	CASSPPERTSSTDTQYF
-	TRBV30	TRBJ1-2	once	TGTGCCTGGAGTGTACATGGGACACAAGCTTTAATCTATGGCTACACCTTC	CAWSVHGTQALIYGYTF
-	TRBV7-9	TRBJ1-5	once	TGTGCCAGCAGCTTCGGACAGACTAATCAGCCCCAGCATTTT	CASSFGQTNQPQHF
-	TRBV7-9	TRBJ2-2	few	TGTGCCAGCAGCCGACAGATTACTAACACCGGGGAGCTGTTTTTT	CASSRQITNTGELFF
TRBD1	TRBV13	TRBJ2-7	-	TGTGCCAGCAGCTTCTCAGGACAGGGGTACGAGCAGTACTTC	CASSFSGQGYEQYF
TRBD2	TRBV30	TRBJ2-7	-	TGTGCCTGGGGCTTAGCGGGACGAGGGAGCGAGCAGTACTTC	CAWGLAGRGSEQYF